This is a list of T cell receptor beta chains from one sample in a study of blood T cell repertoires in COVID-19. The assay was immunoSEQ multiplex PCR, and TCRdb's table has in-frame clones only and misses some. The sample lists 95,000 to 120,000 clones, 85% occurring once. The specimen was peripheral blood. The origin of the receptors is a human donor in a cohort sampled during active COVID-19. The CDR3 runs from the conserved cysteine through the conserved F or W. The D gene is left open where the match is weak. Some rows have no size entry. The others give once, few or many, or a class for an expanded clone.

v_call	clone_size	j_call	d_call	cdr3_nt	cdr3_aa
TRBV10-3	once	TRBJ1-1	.	TGTGCCATCAGTGGGGGGGGAGGGCTGAACACTGAAGCTTTCTTT	CAISGGGGLNTEAFF
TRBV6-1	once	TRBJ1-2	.	TGTGCCAGCAGTGAACCAAACTATGGCTACACCTTC	CASSEPNYGYTF
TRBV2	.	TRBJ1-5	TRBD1	TGTGCCAGCAGCCTCTACGGGACAGAGAATCAGCCCCAGCATTTT	CASSLYGTENQPQHF
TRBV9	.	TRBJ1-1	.	TGTGCCAGCAGCGCCGGGAATACAGGGACTGAAGCTTTCTTT	CASSAGNTGTEAFF
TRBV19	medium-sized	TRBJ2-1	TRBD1	TGTGCCAGTAGTATGACGTCAGGGGGCACGAATGAGCAGTTCTTC	CASSMTSGGTNEQFF
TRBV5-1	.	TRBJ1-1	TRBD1	TGCGCCAGCAGCCCGGCAGGCGGCAGGGGGTTAACTGAAGCTTTCTTT	CASSPAGGRGLTEAFF
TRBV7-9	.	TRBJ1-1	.	TGTGCCACCCTAGGGAGTCCGAACACTGAAGCTTTCTTT	CATLGSPNTEAFF
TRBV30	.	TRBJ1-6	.	TGTGCCTGGAGTGTATGGGGGCAGGGTGGGTCACCCCTCCACTTT	CAWSVWGQGGSPLHF
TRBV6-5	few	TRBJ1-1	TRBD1	TGTGCCAGCAGGGGACAGGGGCGTGCTTTCTTT	CASRGQGRAFF
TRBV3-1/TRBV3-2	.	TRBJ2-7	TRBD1	TGTGCCAGCAGCCAACAAGACGGGACAGGGCTCTACGAGCAGTACTTC	CASSQQDGTGLYEQYF
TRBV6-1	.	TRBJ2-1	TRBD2	TGTGCCAGCAGTGAATGGAGCGGGGGGGCCGCGTATGAGCAGTTCTTC	CASSEWSGGAAYEQFF
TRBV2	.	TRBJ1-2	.	TGTGCCAGCAGTCCTAGGGGCTTCGACTATGGCTACACCTTC	CASSPRGFDYGYTF
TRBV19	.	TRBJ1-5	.	TGTGCCACCTCGGGAGGGTATAGCAATCAGCCCCAGCATTTT	CATSGGYSNQPQHF
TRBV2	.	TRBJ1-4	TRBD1	TGTGCCAGCAACCCCACCCAGGGGGCGCATTATGAAAAACTGTTTTTT	CASNPTQGAHYEKLFF
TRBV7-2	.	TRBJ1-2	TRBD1	TGTGCCAGCAGCTTGCGGACAGGGGACTATGGCTACACCTTC	CASSLRTGDYGYTF
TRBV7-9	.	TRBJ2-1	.	TGTGCCAGCAGCTTATATGATGAGCAGTTCTTC	CASSLYDEQFF
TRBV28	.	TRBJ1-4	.	TGTGCCAGCAGTCGCCCAAAGCCGGCAGGCGCAAAACTGTTTTTT	CASSRPKPAGAKLFF
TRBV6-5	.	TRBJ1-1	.	TGTGCCAGCAGGCTTGAGGCCCCGGGGGGCACTGAAGCTTTCTTT	CASRLEAPGGTEAFF
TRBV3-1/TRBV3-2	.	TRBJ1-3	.	TGTGCCAGCAGCCAAGTCAAAAACTCTGGAAACACCATATATTTT	CASSQVKNSGNTIYF
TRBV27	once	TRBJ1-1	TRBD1	TGTGCCAGCAAGGGACAGGGGTTAACTGAAGCTTTCTTT	CASKGQGLTEAFF
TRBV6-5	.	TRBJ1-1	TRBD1	TGTGCCAGCAGTCGCCGTGGGGGACAGGAGGATGCTTTCTTT	CASSRRGGQEDAFF
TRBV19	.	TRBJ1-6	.	TGTGCCAGTACAACGGGGAATTCACCCCTCCACTTT	CASTTGNSPLHF
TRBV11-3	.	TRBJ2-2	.	TGTGCCAGCAGTCCGAAACAGGGATTTAACACCGGGGAGCTGTTTTTT	CASSPKQGFNTGELFF
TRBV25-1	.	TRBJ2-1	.	TGTGCCAGCAGCGCTATCCCCTACAATGAGCAGTTCTTC	CASSAIPYNEQFF